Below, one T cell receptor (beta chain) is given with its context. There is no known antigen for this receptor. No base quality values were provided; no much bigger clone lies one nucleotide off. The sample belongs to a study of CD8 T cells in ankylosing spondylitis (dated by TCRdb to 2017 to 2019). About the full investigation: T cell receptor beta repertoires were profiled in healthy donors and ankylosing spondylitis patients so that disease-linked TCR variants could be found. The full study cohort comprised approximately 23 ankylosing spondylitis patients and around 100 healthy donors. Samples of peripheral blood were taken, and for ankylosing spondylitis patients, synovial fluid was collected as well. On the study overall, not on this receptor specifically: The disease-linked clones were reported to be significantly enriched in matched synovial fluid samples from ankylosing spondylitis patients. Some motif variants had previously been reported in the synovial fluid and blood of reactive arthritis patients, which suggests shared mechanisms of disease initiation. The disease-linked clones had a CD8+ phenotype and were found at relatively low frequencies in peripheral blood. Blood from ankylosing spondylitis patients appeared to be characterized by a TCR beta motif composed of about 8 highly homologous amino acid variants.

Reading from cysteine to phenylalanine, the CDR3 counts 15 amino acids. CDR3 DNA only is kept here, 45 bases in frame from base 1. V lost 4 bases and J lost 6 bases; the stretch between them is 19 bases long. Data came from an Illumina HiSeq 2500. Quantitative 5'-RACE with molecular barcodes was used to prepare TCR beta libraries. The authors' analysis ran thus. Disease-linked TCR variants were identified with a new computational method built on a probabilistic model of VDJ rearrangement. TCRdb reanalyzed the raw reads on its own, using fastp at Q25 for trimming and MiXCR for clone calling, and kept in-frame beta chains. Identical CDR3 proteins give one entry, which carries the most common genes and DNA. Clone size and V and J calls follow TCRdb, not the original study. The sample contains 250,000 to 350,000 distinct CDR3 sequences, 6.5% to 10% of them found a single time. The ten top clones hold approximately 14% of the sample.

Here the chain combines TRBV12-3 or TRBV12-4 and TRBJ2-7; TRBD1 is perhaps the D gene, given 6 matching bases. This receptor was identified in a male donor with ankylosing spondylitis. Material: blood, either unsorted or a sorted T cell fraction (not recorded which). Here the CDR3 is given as CASSYRGILLPEQYF. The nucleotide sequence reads TGTGCCAGCAGTTATAGGGGGATACTCCTCCCCGAGCAGTACTTC.